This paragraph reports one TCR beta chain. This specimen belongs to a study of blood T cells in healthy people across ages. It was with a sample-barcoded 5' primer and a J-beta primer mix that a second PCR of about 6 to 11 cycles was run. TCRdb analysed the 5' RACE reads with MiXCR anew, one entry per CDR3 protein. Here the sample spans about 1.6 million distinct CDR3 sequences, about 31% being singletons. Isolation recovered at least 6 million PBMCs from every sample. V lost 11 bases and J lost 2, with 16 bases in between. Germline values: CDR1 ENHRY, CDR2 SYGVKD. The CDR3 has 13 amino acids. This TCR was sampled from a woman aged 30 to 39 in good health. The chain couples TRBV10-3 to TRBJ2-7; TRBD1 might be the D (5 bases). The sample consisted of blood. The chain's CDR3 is CAVGQGPPYEQYF. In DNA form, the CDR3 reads TGTGCCGTCGGGCAGGGTCCACCCTACGAGCAGTACTTC.